This TCR beta chain appears in the sequencing data of a study of OX40 agonist ivuxolimab in advanced cancers. Trimming shortened V by 3 bases and J by 8 bases, and 19 bases separated the two germline ends. The V gene's germline CDR1 is MNHEY and CDR2 SVGAGI. This CDR3 is built from 15 residues. The assay was immunoSEQ multiplex PCR, and TCRdb's table has in-frame clones only and misses some. The top ten clones hold 0.8% to 1% of a sample with over 45,000 clones, about 86% of them seen once. The sequences come from CD4+ or CD8+ T cells sorted from blood, collected in a trial of the OX40 agonist ivuxolimab. The clonotype comes from an adult with an advanced solid tumor such as melanoma, head and neck, liver or kidney cancer. This chain joins TRBV6-5 and TRBJ1-2, with a possible D match to TRBD1 (6 bases). DNA for the CDR3: TGTGCCAGCAGTTATTCCCGAGGGGGGCTAGAAGGCTACACCTTC. It specifies CASSYSRGGLEGYTF.